Described below is a single T cell receptor beta chain sequence and its context. No antigen is known for it. This entry belongs to a study of cytomegalovirus exposure and HLA in healthy donors. Findings and limits, study-wide: Sequencing artifact likely explains a cluster of highly shared sequence variants.

This CDR3 contains 14 residues. The trim removed 8 bases at V and 1 base at J, leaving 10 bases unmatched. Germline assignment: CDR1 SQVTM and CDR2 ANQGSEA. The PCR employed 60 Vbeta primers together with 13 Jbeta primers. Clones were sequenced by immunoSEQ multiplex PCR, and TCRdb holds only the in-frame ones, with some missing. The data show around 200,000 clones, roughly 90% seen once. This sequence originates from a woman in her 30s in good health and CMV-seronegative. The chain links TRBV29-1 to TRBJ1-1; TRBD1 matches at 7 bases. The sample comprised PBMCs. The CDR3 spells CSTSRDSQNTEAFF. The CDR3 DNA is TGCAGCACCTCACGGGACAGCCAGAACACTGAAGCTTTCTTT.